Each of the 11 T cell receptor beta chains below was sequenced from the same sample in a study of T cell changes during pregnancy in multiple sclerosis. Repertoires were generated with immunoSEQ multiplex PCR, while TCRdb's copy carries only in-frame clones and drops some. In the table there are approximately 65,000 clones, 96% of which are singletons. Source: CD8+ T cells from peripheral blood mononuclear cells, taken after pregnancy. Source of these receptors: a female donor with multiple sclerosis, enrolled in a pregnancy study.

As to this clone: Other DNA sequences of this sample code for an identical CDR3. This rearrangement joins TRBV27 to TRBJ2-7; the match to TRBD2 covers 8 bases. CDR1 and CDR2 from the germline V gene are MNHEY and SMNVEV (reference sequence). This CDR3 is 14 amino acids long. The V gene end was trimmed by 4 bases and the J gene end by 2 bases; junction bases not matched to a gene: 4. The CDR3 region has the DNA TGTGCCAGCAGTTCCGGACTAGCCACCTACGAGCAGTACTTC. As protein: CASSSGLATYEQYF.

This clone has only one observation. The chain employs TRBV7-3 and TRBJ2-1; 9 bases map to TRBD2. The CDR3 sequence is 14 residues long. V lost 1 base and J lost 7; bases outside the gene matches: 2. Germline V lookup: CDR1 SGHTA, CDR2 FQGTGA. The DNA for the CDR3 is TGTGCCAGCAGCTTAATAGCGGGAGATAATGAGCAGTTCTTC. Its protein product is CASSLIAGDNEQFF.

The chain uses TRBV30 and TRBJ1-1; 7 bases align to TRBD1. In germline, CDR1 is GTSNPN, CDR2 SVGIG (reference sequence). CDR3 length: 9 residues. Trimming removed 3 bases from V and 13 bases from J; junction bases left unmatched: 2. The CDR3 DNA follows: TGTGCCTGGAGGGCAGGGGGTTTCTTT. Translation: CAWRAGGFF.

J is TRBJ2-2 and V is TRBV5-1; 7 bases map to TRBD2. V shed 0 bases, J shed 6 bases, and the junction held 8 bases outside the gene matches. This CDR3 is built from 16 residues. The germline gives CDR1 SGHRS, CDR2 YFSETQ. The CDR3 protein is CASSLARQGGAGELFF. In DNA, the CDR3 is TGCGCCAGCAGCTTGGCCCGGCAGGGAGGGGCCGGGGAGCTGTTTTTT.

J is TRBJ2-3 and V is TRBV7-6; tentatively, D is TRBD1 (6 bases). The CDR3 sequence is 17 residues long. The germline V gene has CDR1 SGHVS and CDR2 FNYEAQ. The V and J ends lost 4 bases and 5 bases respectively, with 22 bases between them. The CDR3 nucleotides read TGTGCCAGCAGCTCAACAGTGGGGGCAATAGGGATAGATACGCAGTATTTT. It translates to CASSSTVGAIGIDTQYF. Filled out from reference TRBV7-6 and TRBJ2-3, the complete variable domain reads GAGVSQSPRYKVTKRGQDVALRCDPISGHVSLYWYRQALGQGPEFLTYFNYEAQQDKSGLPNDRFSAERPEGSISTLTIQRTEQRDSAMYRCASSSTVGAIGIDTQYFGPGTRLTVL.

This clone was picked up one time. V usage is TRBV5-4 and J usage is TRBJ2-3; 9 positions agree with TRBD2. From germline, CDR1 is SGHNT and CDR2 YYREEE (reference sequence). The V and J ends lost 4 bases and 3 bases, in that order; junction bases with no gene match: 6. This CDR3 is built from 15 residues. In nucleotides, the CDR3 is TGTGCCAGCAGCCAAGCGGGAGGTCCTACAGATACGCAGTATTTT. This encodes CASSQAGGPTDTQYF.

The V and J genes are TRBV27 and TRBJ1-2, with 8 bases matching TRBD1. This CDR3 contains 16 residues. CDR1 is MNHEY and CDR2 is SMNVEV in the germline V gene (reference sequence). V shed 5 bases and J 3 bases; nucleotides not matched to a gene: 11. The CDR3: CASSTARGRNHYGYTF. The CDR3 DNA is TGTGCCAGCAGTACCGCCAGGGGGCGAAATCACTATGGCTACACCTTC.

This chain links TRBV4-1 with TRBJ2-3, with no clear D. Trimming shortened V by 6 bases and J by 0 bases, and 13 bases separated the two germline ends. The CDR3 runs 15 residues. Germline assignment: CDR1 MGHRA and CDR2 YSYEKL. CDR3 in amino acids: CASSHWAQSTDTQYF. The CDR3 DNA reads as TGCGCCAGCAGTCATTGGGCCCAAAGCACAGATACGCAGTATTTT.

This clone was recorded once. V is TRBV6-5 and J is TRBJ1-2, with TRBD1 as a possible D gene (5 bases). Germline values: CDR1 MNHEY, CDR2 SVGAGI. The V end was cut by 0 bases, the J end by 6 bases, with 14 bases between. The CDR3 runs 15 residues. The CDR3 loop is CASSYSSTASHGYTF. DNA of the CDR3: TGTGCCAGCAGTTACTCGTCGACAGCGTCGCATGGCTACACCTTC.

This clone was recorded only once. The chain couples TRBV28 to TRBJ2-1, with D hard to call. There are 11 residues in the CDR3. With 4 bases removed from V and 7 bases from J, the gap between germline ends came to 5 bases. Germline CDR1 is MDHEN and CDR2 is SYDVKM. The DNA for the CDR3 is TGTGCCAGCAGTTCGTTAAATGAGCAGTTCTTC. As protein: CASSSLNEQFF.

This clone was counted a single time. The rearrangement joins TRBV28 to TRBJ2-1; the match to TRBD2 covers 7 bases. The trim removed 5 bases at V and 8 bases at J, leaving 9 bases unmatched. The germline CDR1 and CDR2 sequences are MDHEN and SYDVKM. The CDR3 extends over 14 amino acids. CDR3 coding DNA: TGTGCCAGCAGTCTCATTGGGGGGGGTGATGAGCAGTTCTTC. It translates to CASSLIGGGDEQFF.